This T cell receptor beta chain was sequenced in a study of cytomegalovirus exposure and HLA in healthy donors (TCRdb year 2017). Study-wide context: According to an earlier analysis of around 600 of the donors, 150 million to 200 million T cells yielded 117 million unique TCR beta sequences and about 300 Gb of sequence data. All discovery cohort repertoires had been generated using a single sequencing platform. The study was designed to test whether signatures of past pathogen exposure could be identified by cataloging public T cell receptors. Donor age, sex, ethnicity and CMV serostatus were collected together with the repertoire data. Because of strong linkage in the cohort, a few DR-DQ haplotypes were treated as single units for association and clustering. About 330 gigabases of sequencing data and around 85 million unique TCR sequences made up an early release that covered about 640 HLA-typed donors. Across some 400 genotyped donors of the cohort, an average of roughly 230,000 unique TCR beta nucleotide sequences per donor were sequenced, and roughly 20% of those sequences were non-productive. A later analysis re-examined previously published TCR beta repertoires from roughly 720 donors and added high-resolution HLA genotyping to investigate patterns of TCR occurrence. Rather than drawing on any new phenotypic data, the later analysis identified candidate immune exposures from TCR beta sequences and the way those sequences occurred across donors. The number of typed donors differed by locus: roughly 620-630 for A, B, C, DRB1 and DQB1; approximately 530 for DQA1; around 610 for DPA1; and roughly 490 for DPB1. A later genetic analysis took genome-wide SNP genotypes for about three fifths of the 666 donors and used that subset as a discovery cohort. Both class I and class II loci were covered by HLA typing, at four-digit resolution. Besides the first cohort of about 730 subjects, a separate validation cohort made up of roughly 120 different subjects was used. Of the approximately 400 genotyped donors, 70% to 90% were placed in the genetic ancestry cluster associated with self-reported Caucasian donors. Using immunosequencing, the study profiled T cell repertoires from fewer than 850 subjects and related those repertoires to cytomegalovirus serostatus. To predict cytomegalovirus infection status, the study brought together high-throughput TCR immunosequencing, statistical association of individual TCRs with disease status, and machine learning. To decide whether each TCR beta V gene segment behaved as functional or pseudogenic, an earlier analysis of several hundred of the donors relied on high-throughput TCR beta sequencing.

The cohort comprised around 700 healthy bone marrow donors. At the time of sampling, every cohort member was nominally healthy, though immune exposures that went unrecorded were likely present. The donor was CMV seropositive and belonged to the group of 270 or so seropositive cohort members. Each donor provided a peripheral blood sample, and peripheral blood mononuclear cells were used for TCR beta sequencing. The Qiagen DNeasy Blood Extraction Kit was used to extract genomic DNA from the blood cell samples. Taken from the germline V gene, the CDR1 and CDR2 loops are MGHRA and YSYEKL. The CDR3 holds 18 amino acids from the cysteine to the phenylalanine. Only the CDR3 portion is preserved as DNA: 54 bases, with reading frame beginning at the first base. For this chain, trimming is 0 bases at the V end and 5 bases at the J end, and the number of junction bases without a gene match is 10. Library preparation was by the immunoSEQ multiplex PCR assay. The multiplex PCR relied on a mix of 60 forward primers for TCR Vbeta segments and 13 reverse primers for TCR Jbeta segments. A multiplex PCR assay on genomic DNA amplified the CDR3 region of rearranged TCR beta genes. Amplified TCR beta libraries were sequenced as 87-base-pair reads on the Illumina HiSeq System. From the authors' description of their analysis: A later analysis counted tens of millions of unique TCR beta chains across the 500 to 850 repertoires, and roughly 11 million of these chains were shared by at least two donors. Raw reads were error-corrected and collapsed into unique sequences by a nearest-neighbor algorithm in which closely related sequences were merged to remove PCR and sequencing errors. Alignment of CDR3 sequences to IMGT reference sequences was used to assign V, D and J gene segments. For a sequence to be retained, a match of at least six nucleotides was required to both a V gene segment and a J gene segment. Rearrangements were classified as productive when the CDR3 lacked stop codons and remained in frame with V and J, and all other rearrangements were classified as non-productive. Following IMGT convention, CDR3 was defined as the stretch from the second conserved V-encoded cysteine to the conserved J-encoded phenylalanine. The earlier analysis of 450 to 750 of the donors excluded any sequence lacking an unambiguous match to a single V gene segment. An earlier analysis of fewer than 750 of the donors called V segments functional above 56.7% productive rearrangements and segregating when the between-donor standard deviation exceeded 5%. A statistical classification framework was developed to diagnose cytomegalovirus status using the catalog of TCR beta chain sequences. In a later analysis, TCR nucleotide sequences were compared against IMGT/GENE-DB human TR gene sequences so that V and J genes could be assigned. The TCRdist pipeline was used in a later analysis to assign CDR3 sequences and most-parsimonious VDJ recombination scenarios. In a later analysis, each TCR beta chain was defined by its CDR3 amino acid sequence together with its V-gene family, and reads without a unique V-gene family were excluded. As a way to deal with suspected cross-contamination and a sequencing artifact, a later analysis dropped 592 nucleotide sequences that were highly shared and had low generation probability. In a later analysis, a clonal expansion index was calculated for each public chain from normalized within-repertoire ranks of inferred template counts. Generation probabilities in a later analysis came from a VDJ recombination model fitted to out-of-frame rearrangements, and those results were checked against IGoR. In a later analysis, TCR-TCR, TCR-HLA and TCR-CMV co-occurrence was scored with hypergeometric tests, and a repertoire-size bias correction was applied to TCR pairs. To estimate false discovery rates, a later analysis permuted the HLA or CMV assignments 20 times. A later analysis grouped co-occurring TCRs with DBSCAN, adding TCRdist sequence similarity when clustering within HLA-allele-positive subsets. Repertoires with fewer than 30,000 or more than 120,000 public chains were left out of co-occurrence clustering, as were five repertoires with anomalous nucleotide sharing. TCRdb holds this immuneACCESS table with in-frame rearrangements only. Some clones are missing; in checked studies, unresolved V genes explain under half, and the rest has no known cause. For V, J and clone size, that table is used; D and trimming come from the DNA. The sample contains some 190,000 clones, 70% to 75% of them found a single time. The ten most abundant clones make up roughly 2.8% of the sample.

Turning to this clone: Its antigen target is currently unknown. One base away there is no much larger clone; base qualities are not given.

Results and caveats for the whole study, not just this receptor: A later genetic analysis reported fewer N-insertions in productive TCRs among donors in an Asian-associated ancestry cluster than the roughly 650-donor mean. Immune exposure information for the cohort was limited to CMV serostatus. According to a later analysis, parvovirus B19, influenza, CMV and Epstein-Barr virus appeared linked to several top co-occurrence clusters. The classifier was reported to diagnose cytomegalovirus status with high specificity and sensitivity in both the original and validation cohorts. A further reported finding was that TCR beta sequences accurately predicted the HLA-A and HLA-B alleles for most subjects in the first cohort. Presence/absence analyses assumed roughly uniform sequencing depth across donors, an assumption that may not hold. When HLA alleles, especially DR and DQ, strongly co-occurred, attributing TCR associations to individual alleles was difficult. A later genetic analysis associated a missense DCLRE1C variant with V-gene and J-gene trimming of TCR beta chains, and an independent cohort replicated the association. The sequencing pipeline was judged likely to have produced a cluster of highly shared sequence variants as a technical artifact. A total of about 180 TCR beta chains were listed by the study as associated with cytomegalovirus. HLA typing was unavailable for some donors at each locus, so association tests used only the typed subset. According to a later analysis, most CMV-associated TCR beta chains appeared to be HLA-restricted, and the HLA associations seemed to be driven largely by CMV exposure. While some public TCRs were present in many individuals, most TCR sequences turned up only very rarely across donors. The authors suggested that the approach could potentially be generalized to other disease states and immunological phenotypes. In a later analysis, TCR association rates were found to vary across HLA loci, with the most associated TCRs seen for DRB1 alleles and the fewest for HLA-C alleles. Linkage disequilibrium might explain the correlated functional status among segregating V segments, but an unknown experimental factor could not be excluded. In a later analysis, HLA-associated TCR beta chains were found to be more clonally expanded and to have lower generation probabilities than equally common non-associated chains. In vitro tests confirmed that a few of the cytomegalovirus-associated TCR beta chains recognize cytomegalovirus antigens. Because counts were too low, seventeen rarely observed V segments, including chromosome 9 orphons, were excluded from the earlier analysis of roughly 580 of the donors. Broadly in line with IMGT annotations, most TCR beta V segments showed up in productive rearrangements about 90% or about 30% of the time in an earlier analysis of 450 to 600 of the donors. This cohort had only TCR beta chains sequenced, and the lack of alpha or paired-chain data limited which features could be detected. At a false discovery rate of 0.05, a later analysis linked around 17,000 TCR beta sequences to specific HLA alleles. Because the 87-base-pair reads could not distinguish some IMGT-functional V segments, including TRBV6-2 and TRBV6-3, those segments were excluded.

The specimen was PBMCs. The receptor was isolated from a woman aged 25 to 45 in good health and CMV-seropositive. The sequence is built from TRBV4-1 and TRBJ2-2, and TRBD2 matches 9 of the central bases. The CDR3 protein sequence reads: CASSQDQDGGRGTGELFF. The DNA reads TGCGCCAGCAGCCAAGATCAGGATGGCGGGAGGGGGACCGGGGAGCTGTTTTTT.